Listed here are 15 T cell receptor beta chains from one sample, sequenced in a study of CD8+CD57+ T cells in acquired aplastic anemia. Sequenced patients had shown CD8+CD57+ cell expansion by flow cytometry. The use of genomic DNA as template underpinned the TCR beta VDJ and CDR3 profiling. TCRdb re-called the reads with MiXCR, one entry per CDR3 protein. The table has around 170,000 distinct CDR3 sequences, roughly half seen once. Sequencing input: sorted CD4+, CD8+, or CD8+CD57+ T cells (not recorded which) from PBMCs. All receptors come from a human donor with aplastic anemia.

This clonotype came up many times. The chain carries TRBV19 and TRBJ1-3, with 7 bases lining up with TRBD1. V lost 4 bases and J lost 0; bases outside the gene matches: 6. Germline-derived CDR1 and CDR2 are LNHDA and SQIVND (reference sequence). The CDR3 spans 16 residues. In DNA, the CDR3 is TGTGCCAGTAGTAACCGACAGGGACACTCTGGAAACACCATATATTTT. Encoded protein: CASSNRQGHSGNTIYF.

The chain couples TRBV6-5 to TRBJ2-7; maybe TRBD1 (5 bases). V shed 2 bases and J shed 2 bases, with 16 bases lying between them. Germline V lookup: CDR1 MNHEY, CDR2 SVGAGI. The CDR3 length is 16 residues. Here the CDR3 reads CASSYSDSSKTYEQYF. As DNA, the CDR3 is TGTGCCAGCAGTTACAGCGACAGTAGTAAGACCTACGAGCAGTACTTC.

The chain couples TRBV24-1 to TRBJ2-1; maybe TRBD2 (5 bases). CDR3 length: 11 residues. Germline assignment: CDR1 KGHDR and CDR2 SFDVKD. Trimming pared 11 bases from V and 12 bases from J, leaving 16 bases between. The CDR3 reads CANRRVSGQFF. The CDR3 DNA reads TGTGCCAACAGACGCGTAAGCGGGCAGTTCTTC.

This clonotype was observed a handful of times. The V call is TRBV25-1, the J call TRBJ1-4; 7 bases map to TRBD1. This CDR3 has 16 amino acids. Germline CDR1 MGHDK, CDR2 SYGVNS. Trimming took 8 bases from V and 2 from J; bases not matched to a gene: 11. The CDR3 reads CASGEKQGWTNEKLFF. Written as DNA, the CDR3 is TGTGCCAGCGGAGAGAAACAGGGGTGGACTAATGAAAAACTGTTTTTT.

Written as DNA, the CDR3 is TGTGCCAGCAGTTTAGACACTAACTATGGCTACACCTTC. This sequence encodes CASSLDTNYGYTF. The chain employs TRBV12-3 or TRBV12-4 and TRBJ1-2, with D unresolved. V shed 1 base and J shed 0 bases, with 3 bases lying between them. This CDR3 contains 13 residues.

The chain links TRBV3-1 to TRBJ2-1; D might be TRBD1 or TRBD2, each matching 5 bases. V was shortened by 3 bases and J by 2 bases, with 11 bases between the two germline ends. Germline lookup yields CDR1 LGHDT and CDR2 YNNKEL (reference sequence). The CDR3 is made up of 15 amino acids. The CDR3 DNA reads as TGTGCCAGCAGCCAGGGGAAGGGACCCTACAATGAGCAGTTCTTC. It encodes CASSQGKGPYNEQFF.

This chain uses TRBV29-1 with TRBJ2-2; 9 bases agree with TRBD1. This CDR3 has 14 residues. CDR1 is SQVTM and CDR2 is ANQGSEA in the germline V gene. CDR3 DNA: TGCAGTTCTACCGGGACAGGGAGAACCGGGGAGCTGTTTTTT. Protein sequence: CSSTGTGRTGELFF.

This sequence joins TRBV15 and TRBJ2-5; D is unresolved. Per germline, CDR1 LNHNV and CDR2 YYDKDF (reference sequence). The V gene lost 8 bases and the J gene lost 5 bases, with 12 bases spanning the gap. The CDR3 runs to 12 residues. CDR3 amino acids: CATDALSETQYF. CDR3 DNA sequence: TGTGCCACCGATGCTTTGAGCGAGACCCAGTACTTC.

The table lists this clonotype with many counts. The V and J genes are TRBV5-6 and TRBJ1-2; a possible D gene is TRBD1 (5 bases). Germline lookup yields CDR1 SGHDT and CDR2 YYEEEE. Trimming removed 0 bases from V and 7 bases from J, with 13 bases in between. The CDR3 has 14 amino acids. CDR3 nucleotides: TGTGCCAGCAGCTTGGTGGCAGGGATGGGTGGCTACACCTTC. Encoded protein: CASSLVAGMGGYTF.

Ten or more counts support this clonotype. The V and J genes are TRBV15 and TRBJ2-3, with D perhaps matching TRBD2 (6 bases). The CDR3 spans 16 residues. Germline V gene data show CDR1 as LNHNV and CDR2 as YYDKDF (reference sequence). Deletions cut 6 bases from V and 2 bases from J, with 18 bases between. CDR3 in amino acids: CATRAGLRDYTDTQYF. In DNA, the CDR3 is TGTGCCACCAGAGCGGGCCTCCGGGATTACACAGATACGCAGTATTTT.

This clonotype appeared a few times. This rearrangement joins TRBV10-1 to TRBJ1-1; 8 positions agree with TRBD1. Germline V CDR1 and CDR2: WNHNN, SYGVQD (reference sequence). The CDR3 contains 16 residues. J lost 2 bases, V lost 0 bases, and 5 bases had no gene match. CDR3 in DNA: TGCGCCAGCAGTGAGTCTGGACAGGGAGCTAACACTGAAGCTTTCTTT. It specifies CASSESGQGANTEAFF.

The rearrangement links TRBV10-1 to TRBJ1-1; D remains ambiguous. Germline assignment: CDR1 WNHNN and CDR2 SYGVQD (reference sequence). Trimming pared 2 bases from V and 2 bases from J, leaving 9 bases between. This CDR3 has 14 amino acids. The CDR3 DNA follows: TGCGCCAGCAGTGAGGATCAGACAAACACTGAAGCTTTCTTT. This encodes CASSEDQTNTEAFF.

The chain carries TRBV24-1 and TRBJ2-5, with TRBD2 matching over 14 bases. CDR1 and CDR2 (germline): KGHDR, SFDVKD. V lost 9 bases and J lost 5; bases outside the gene matches: 7. CDR3 length: 15 residues. CDR3 protein: CATPGTSGRRETQYF. The CDR3 DNA follows: TGTGCCACCCCCGGGACTAGCGGGAGACGCGAGACCCAGTACTTC.

The chain employs TRBV29-1 and TRBJ2-7; D unclear. Trimming cost V 3 bases and J 0 bases, with 6 bases left between them. The CDR3 loop spans 12 amino acids. Germline loops: CDR1 SQVTM, CDR2 ANQGSEA. CDR3 sequence reads: CSVEADSYEQYF. The DNA of the CDR3 is TGCAGCGTTGAGGCGGACTCCTACGAGCAGTACTTC.

The CDR3 sequence is CASSPTGVAQPQHF. As DNA, the CDR3 is TGTGCCAGCAGCCCCACAGGGGTAGCGCAGCCCCAGCATTTT. The J gene is TRBJ1-5, the V gene TRBV7-9; 7 bases line up with TRBD1. Germline assignment: CDR1 SEHNR and CDR2 FQNEAQ (reference sequence). The CDR3 loop spans 14 amino acids. Trimming took 5 bases from V and 7 from J; bases not matched to a gene: 8.